This is a list of T cell receptor beta chains from one sample in a study of blood T cell repertoires in COVID-19. Clones were sequenced by immunoSEQ multiplex PCR, and TCRdb holds only the in-frame ones, with some missing. Here the sample spans about 87,000 clones, roughly nine tenths being singletons. The source material was peripheral blood. The receptors were gathered from a woman aged 80 or over with active COVID-19. Each CDR3 is given without its conserved first and last residue.

V gene	J gene	CDR3 protein
TRBV5-1	TRBJ2-7	ASSPRTSGSYEQY
TRBV29-1	TRBJ1-2	SVVRGSYGYT
TRBV20-1	TRBJ2-7	SAPDRYEQY
TRBV4-3	TRBJ2-2	ASSQGPGLAGGAGELF
TRBV27	TRBJ1-4	ASSLYSGHNEKLF
TRBV5-4	TRBJ2-2	ASSLGSGGPGTGELF
TRBV3-1/TRBV3-2	TRBJ1-2	ASSQDHGQGKDGYT
TRBV19	TRBJ1-1	ASSKKGAGTEAF
TRBV11-2	TRBJ2-7	ASSPVEQGPYEQY
TRBV19	TRBJ1-5	ASRQAGGSNQPQH
TRBV7-9	TRBJ2-7	ASSPRSSYEQY
TRBV9	TRBJ2-3	ASQDRRTDTQY
TRBV11-2	TRBJ2-1	ASSGGAGAEYNEQF
TRBV19	TRBJ2-3	ASSTSGITSTDTQY
TRBV5-4	TRBJ1-6	ASSWTGNYNSPLH
TRBV7-9	TRBJ1-6	ATGQGVSPLH
TRBV28	TRBJ2-3	ASSFSSDTQY
TRBV28	TRBJ2-7	ASSPRQAYTYEQY
TRBV23-1	TRBJ1-6	ASSPGQGNSPLH
TRBV29-1	TRBJ1-2	SVEDLSGEGGGYT
TRBV7-9	TRBJ2-2	ASSLPGREDTGELF
TRBV6-2/TRBV6-3	TRBJ2-3	ASSYPAGQGTDTQY
TRBV19	TRBJ1-1	ASTPRTGAEGAF
TRBV12-3/TRBV12-4	TRBJ2-2	ASRQGDTGELF
TRBV4-3	TRBJ1-6	ASSQDTVFSPLH
TRBV5-1	TRBJ2-1	ASSLAGFSYNEQF